The 5 T cell receptor beta chains below were found in one sample sequenced in a study of spatial heterogeneity in lung cancer. MiXCR was run by TCRdb on the 5' RACE reads, yielding one entry per CDR3 protein. The top ten clones hold 50% to 60% of a sample with about 44,000 distinct CDR3 sequences, 12% to 15% of them seen once. Documented time point: sample taken at primary tumor resection. Sequencing covered unsorted whole RNA taken from tumor, nontumor lung or frozen PBMC. The sequences come from PBMCs, collected at surgery. The receptors come from a male donor with early-stage non-small cell lung cancer.

This chain joins TRBV2 and TRBJ1-4; TRBD1 matches 9 bases. The CDR3 is made up of 15 amino acids. The germline gives CDR1 SNHLY, CDR2 FYNNEI. V was pared by 5 bases and J by 8 bases, with 9 bases of the junction left unmatched. The CDR3 sequence is CASSSPRQGGEKLFF. CDR3 sequence (DNA): TGTGCCAGCAGTTCCCCCAGACAGGGGGGAGAAAAACTGTTTTTT.

This chain joins TRBV29-1 and TRBJ2-7; 12 nucleotides agree with TRBD1. The CDR3 has 13 residues. V shed 5 bases and J 6 bases; nucleotides not matched to a gene: 5. Germline-derived CDR1 and CDR2 are SQVTM and ANQGSEA. CDR3 in amino acids: CSVMGQGAVEQYF. DNA of the CDR3: TGCAGCGTTATGGGACAGGGGGCAGTCGAGCAGTACTTC.

The chain is built from TRBV12-3 or TRBV12-4 and TRBJ2-5; 7 nucleotides match TRBD1. Unmatched junction bases numbered 5, after V lost 5 bases and J lost 5 bases. This CDR3 comprises 13 residues. The CDR3 sequence is CASSNRGGETQYF. As DNA, the CDR3 is TGTGCCAGCAGTAACAGGGGCGGGGAGACCCAGTACTTC.

The chain recombines TRBV3-1 with TRBJ2-1; D unresolved. Per the germline V gene, CDR1 is LGHDT and CDR2 is YNNKEL (reference sequence). The CDR3 totals 15 residues. The V end was cut by 4 bases, the J end by 0 bases, with 10 bases between. This CDR3 is CASSPTVSSYNEQFF. In DNA form, the CDR3 reads TGTGCCAGCAGCCCGACGGTAAGCTCCTACAATGAGCAGTTCTTC.

The chain joins TRBV20-1 to TRBJ1-1; D gene uncertain. This CDR3 region has 11 residues. The V gene lost 5 bases and the J gene lost 6 bases, with 10 bases spanning the gap. Germline V gene data show CDR1 as DFQATT and CDR2 as SNEGSKA (reference sequence). CDR3 amino acids: CSAGRGAEAFF. CDR3 sequence (DNA): TGCAGTGCTGGACGCGGGGCTGAAGCTTTCTTT.